A selection of T cell receptor beta chains follows, all from one sample in a study of T-cell memory formation after mild COVID-19. TCRdb ran MiXCR on the 5' RACE reads and lists one entry per CDR3 protein. The table lists 250,000 to 350,000 distinct CDR3 sequences, roughly 15% of them singletons. Sequenced material: PBMCs or a T cell subset sorted from them (not recorded which). Receptors were obtained from a man aged 18 to 30 who had mild COVID-19 (a few samples of this study predate the infection). Cell type and time point are not known. CDR3s include the opening cysteine and the closing phenylalanine or tryptophan. D genes are given only for firm matches. Clone size is stated in some rows and not others, as once, few, many or a class when expanded.

CASLPRQTGTEAFF	TGTGCCAGCCTTCCTCGGCAGACAGGGACTGAAGCTTTCTTT	few	TRBD1	TRBJ1-1	TRBV7-3
CSVDVGGDSSNYGYTF	TGCAGCGTTGACGTCGGAGGAGACAGCTCGAACTATGGCTACACCTTC	few	-	TRBJ1-2	TRBV29-1
CASSEIAGERSLIQYF	TGTGCCAGCAGTGAAATCGCAGGGGAGAGATCTCTCATTCAGTACTTC	few	-	TRBJ2-4	TRBV2
CASSPQRTSGPQETQYF	TGTGCCAGCAGCCCCCAGCGGACTAGCGGCCCCCAAGAGACCCAGTACTTC	few	TRBD2	TRBJ2-5	TRBV7-6
CSARPTGYGELFF	TGCAGTGCTAGACCGACTGGATACGGGGAGCTGTTTTTT	few	-	TRBJ2-2	TRBV20-1
CAASKQQNTEAFF	TGTGCCGCCTCGAAACAGCAGAACACTGAAGCTTTCTTT	-	-	TRBJ1-1	TRBV7-9
CASSPQGVSSEQYF	TGTGCCAGCAGCCCCCAGGGGGTCTCTTCCGAGCAGTACTTC	few	TRBD1	TRBJ2-7	TRBV7-6
CASSNRVVNGELFF	TGTGCCAGCAGCAACAGGGTAGTGAACGGGGAGCTGTTTTTT	-	-	TRBJ2-2	TRBV7-3
CSVTGSSGANVLTF	TGCAGCGTTACAGGGAGCTCTGGGGCCAACGTCCTGACTTTC	-	-	TRBJ2-6	TRBV29-1
CASSERATYTGELFF	TGTGCCAGCAGCGAGAGGGCCACCTACACCGGGGAGCTGTTTTTT	few	-	TRBJ2-2	TRBV9
CASSLGRPNTEAFF	TGTGCCAGCAGCTTAGGGCGGCCGAACACTGAAGCTTTCTTT	few	-	TRBJ1-1	TRBV7-9
CASSLTGTSTEAFF	TGTGCCAGCAGCTTGACAGGGACCTCTACGGAAGCTTTCTTT	-	TRBD1	TRBJ1-1	TRBV7-3
CASSWVGGNNEQFF	TGTGCCAGCAGTTGGGTCGGGGGGAACAATGAGCAGTTCTTC	-	TRBD2	TRBJ2-1	TRBV12-3/TRBV12-4
CASSPRGLYYGYTF	TGTGCCAGCAGCCCCCGGGGACTCTACTATGGCTACACCTTC	-	-	TRBJ1-2	TRBV11-2
CASSPPNSPLHF	TGTGCCAGCTCACCACCGAATTCACCCCTCCACTTT	many	-	TRBJ1-6	TRBV18
CSVGLGANTEAFF	TGCAGCGTTGGACTGGGGGCGAACACTGAAGCTTTCTTT	few	-	TRBJ1-1	TRBV29-1
CASSYRRQGAYNEQFF	TGTGCCAGCAGCTACCGTCGACAGGGGGCCTACAATGAGCAGTTCTTC	-	TRBD1	TRBJ2-1	TRBV7-9